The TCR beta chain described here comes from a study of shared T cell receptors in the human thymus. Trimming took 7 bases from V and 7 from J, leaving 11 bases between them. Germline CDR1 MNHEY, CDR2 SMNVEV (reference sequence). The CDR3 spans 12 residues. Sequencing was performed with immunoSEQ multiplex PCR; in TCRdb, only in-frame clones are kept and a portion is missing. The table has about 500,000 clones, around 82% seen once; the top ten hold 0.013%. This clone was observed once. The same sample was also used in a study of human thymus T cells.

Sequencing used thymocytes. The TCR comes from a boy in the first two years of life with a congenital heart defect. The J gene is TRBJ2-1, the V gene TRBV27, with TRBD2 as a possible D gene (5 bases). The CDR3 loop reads CASTSSKNEQFF. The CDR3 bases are TGTGCCAGCACTAGCTCTAAGAATGAGCAGTTCTTC.